The source of this T cell receptor beta chain is a study of human T cells and chemical hapten exposure (dated by TCRdb to about 2021). About the study as a whole: Libraries were combined into a pool for sequencing, and differences in TCR yield between samples came mainly from small differences in library volumes within the pool. This study followed changes in the peripheral blood TCR repertoire in vivo during primary and secondary sensitization of alopecia patients to the hapten diphenylcyclopropenone (DPC). Both TCR alpha and TCR beta chains were sequenced from each blood RNA sample.

This clonotype was recorded many times. What this receptor recognizes is not known. No per-base quality is available; no much larger clone lies one base away. The paper as a whole reports these results and caveats: DPC sensitization did not change how many TCRs were above 1 in 1000 frequency, and no evidence was found of alterations in global repertoire structure. Repeated subsampling changed both the strength of the expansion versus patch-test correlation and the threshold at which the correlation became significant.

This sample's time point label indicates: healthy volunteer bleed at 6 weeks. Unfractionated whole blood was collected in Tempus Blood RNA tubes, and total RNA was extracted from that blood. As TCR sequencing controls, roughly five healthy volunteers were used, with blood taken at day 0, 2 weeks and 6 weeks. Library generation was performed with RACE. Sequencing used a NextSeq 500. During library preparation, unique molecular identifiers were attached to individual cDNA molecules so that TCRs could be counted in a quantitative, reproducible way. The authors' pipeline ran thus. A median of around 96,000 TCRs per sample was observed, with a range of about 23,224 to 690,600. V, J and CDR3 annotation of the TCR reads was carried out using the Decombinator software suite. To make PS versus PT1 abundance plots, every sample was subsampled to the same number of TCRs (28,000). Expanded TCRs were defined as absent before sensitization and observed at least eight times at the 2-week time point. TCRdb's own reprocessing of the public reads used fastp at Q25 and MiXCR and kept productive beta chains. All rows with the same CDR3 protein become a single entry with the most common DNA and genes. TCRdb assigned the V and J calls; the authors' analysis was not used. The sample records approximately 34,000 distinct CDR3 sequences, less than 6% of which are singletons. 9.5% to 15% of the sample is held by the ten biggest clonotypes.

This receptor was identified in a human donor in good health. Some clones in this sample may be carry-over from other donors' samples. The sample comprised whole blood.

The nucleotides read TGTGCCAGCAGCGTAGTCGCGGGAGGGCCCCACGAGCAGTACTTC. Its product reads: CASSVVAGGPHEQYF. The rearranged segments are TRBV9 and TRBJ2-7, with 9 bases matching TRBD2. V loses 0 bases at its end and J loses 5 bases; junction bases beyond the gene matches: 6. The germline V gene specifies SGDLS as CDR1 and YYNGEE as CDR2. From the cysteine through the phenylalanine, the CDR3 covers 15 amino acids. The entry retains the CDR3 DNA only, 45 bases that are in frame from base 1.